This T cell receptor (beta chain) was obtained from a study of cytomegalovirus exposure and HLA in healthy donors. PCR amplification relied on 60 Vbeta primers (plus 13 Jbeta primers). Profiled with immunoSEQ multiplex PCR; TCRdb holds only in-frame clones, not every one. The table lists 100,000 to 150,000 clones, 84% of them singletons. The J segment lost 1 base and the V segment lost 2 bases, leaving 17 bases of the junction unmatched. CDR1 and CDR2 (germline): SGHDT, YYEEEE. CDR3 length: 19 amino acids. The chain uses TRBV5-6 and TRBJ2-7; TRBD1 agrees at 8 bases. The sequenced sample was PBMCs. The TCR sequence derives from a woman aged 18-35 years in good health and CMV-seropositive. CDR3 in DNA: TGTGCCAGCAGCTTCCGGTTGTTTTTTCTGGGACAGGCATCCTACGAGCAGTACTTC. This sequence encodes CASSFRLFFLGQASYEQYF.